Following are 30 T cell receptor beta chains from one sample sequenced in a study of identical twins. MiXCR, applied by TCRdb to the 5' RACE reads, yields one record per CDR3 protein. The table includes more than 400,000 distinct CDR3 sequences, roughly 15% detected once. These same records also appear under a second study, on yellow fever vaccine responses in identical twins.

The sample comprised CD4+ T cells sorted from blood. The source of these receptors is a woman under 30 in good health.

The CDR3 here is CASSRDATIGNEQFF. The CDR3 nucleotides read TGTGCCAGCAGTCGAGACGCAACCATTGGGAATGAGCAGTTCTTC. The genes are TRBV2 and TRBJ2-1; D is undetermined. CDR1 SNHLY and CDR2 FYNNEI come from the germline V gene. Trimming pared 5 bases from V and 7 bases from J, leaving 18 bases between. The CDR3 loop spans 15 amino acids. Drawing the rest from reference TRBV2 and TRBJ2-1, the complete variable domain is EPEVTQTPSHQVTQMGQEVILRCVPISNHLYFYWYRQILGQKVEFLVSFYNNEISEKSEIFDDQFSVERPDGSNFTLKIRSTKLEDSAMYFCASSRDATIGNEQFFGPGTRLTVL.

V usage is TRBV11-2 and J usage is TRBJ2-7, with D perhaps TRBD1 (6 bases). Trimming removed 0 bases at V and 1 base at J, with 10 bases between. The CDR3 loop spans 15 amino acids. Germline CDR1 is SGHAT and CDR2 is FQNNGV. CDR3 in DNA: TGTGCCAGCAGCTTAGAGGGGGCTCCTTCCTACGAGCAGTACGTC. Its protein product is CASSLEGAPSYEQYV.

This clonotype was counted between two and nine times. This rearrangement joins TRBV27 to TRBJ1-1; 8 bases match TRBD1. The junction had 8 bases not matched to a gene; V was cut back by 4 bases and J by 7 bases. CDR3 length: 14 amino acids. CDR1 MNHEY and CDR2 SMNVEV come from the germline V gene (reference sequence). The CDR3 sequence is CASSSGQGLSEAFF. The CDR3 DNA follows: TGTGCCAGCAGTTCCGGACAGGGCTTGAGTGAAGCTTTCTTT.

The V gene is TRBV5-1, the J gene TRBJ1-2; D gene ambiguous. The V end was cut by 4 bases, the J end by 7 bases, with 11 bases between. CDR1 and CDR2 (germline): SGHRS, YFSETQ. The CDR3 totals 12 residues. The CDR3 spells CASSQQDSGYTF. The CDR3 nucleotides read TGCGCCAGCAGCCAGCAAGACTCTGGCTACACCTTC.

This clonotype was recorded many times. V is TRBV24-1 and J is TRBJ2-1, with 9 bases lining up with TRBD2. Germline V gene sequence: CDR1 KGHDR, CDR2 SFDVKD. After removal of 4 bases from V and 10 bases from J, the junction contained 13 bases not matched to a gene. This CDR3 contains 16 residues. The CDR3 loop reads CATSDSGIAGVAEQFF. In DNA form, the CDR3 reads TGTGCCACCAGTGACTCCGGGATAGCGGGAGTCGCGGAGCAGTTCTTC.

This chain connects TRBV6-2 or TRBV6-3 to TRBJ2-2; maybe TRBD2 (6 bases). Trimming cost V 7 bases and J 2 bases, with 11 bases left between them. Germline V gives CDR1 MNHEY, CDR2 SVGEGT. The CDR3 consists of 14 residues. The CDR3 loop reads CASIRGLNTGELFF. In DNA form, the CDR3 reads TGTGCCAGCATTCGGGGACTTAACACCGGGGAGCTGTTTTTT.

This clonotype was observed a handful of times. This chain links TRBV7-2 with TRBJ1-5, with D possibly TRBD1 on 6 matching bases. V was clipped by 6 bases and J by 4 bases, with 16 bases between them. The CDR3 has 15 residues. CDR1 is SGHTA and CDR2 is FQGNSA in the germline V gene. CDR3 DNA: TGTGCCAGCAGTCAGGACAGTTGGGGAAATCAGCCCCAGCATTTT. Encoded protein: CASSQDSWGNQPQHF.

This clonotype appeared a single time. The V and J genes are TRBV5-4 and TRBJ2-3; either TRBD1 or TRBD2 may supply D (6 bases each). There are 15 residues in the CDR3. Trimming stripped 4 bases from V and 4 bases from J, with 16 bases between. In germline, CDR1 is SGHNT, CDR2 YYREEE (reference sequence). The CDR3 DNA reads TGTGCCAGCAGCCGGTTGGGGGGCGCGGCAGATACGCAGTATTTT. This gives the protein CASSRLGGAADTQYF.

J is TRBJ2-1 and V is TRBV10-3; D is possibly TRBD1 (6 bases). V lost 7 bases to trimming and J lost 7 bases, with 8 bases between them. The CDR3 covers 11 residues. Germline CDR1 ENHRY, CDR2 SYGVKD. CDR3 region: CAITGENEQFF. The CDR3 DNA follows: TGTGCCATCACAGGGGAAAATGAGCAGTTCTTC.

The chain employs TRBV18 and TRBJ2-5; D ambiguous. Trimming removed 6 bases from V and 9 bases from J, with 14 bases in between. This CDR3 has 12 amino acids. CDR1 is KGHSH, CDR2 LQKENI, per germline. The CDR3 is CASSDSHKAQYF. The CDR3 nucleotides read TGTGCCAGCTCCGACTCTCATAAGGCCCAGTACTTC.

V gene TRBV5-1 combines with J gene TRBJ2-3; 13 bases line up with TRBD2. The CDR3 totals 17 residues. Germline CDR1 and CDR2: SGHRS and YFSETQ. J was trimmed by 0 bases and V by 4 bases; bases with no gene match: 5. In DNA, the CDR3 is TGCGCCAGCAGCCCGGGACTAGCGGGGACAAGCACAGATACGCAGTATTTT. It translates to CASSPGLAGTSTDTQYF.

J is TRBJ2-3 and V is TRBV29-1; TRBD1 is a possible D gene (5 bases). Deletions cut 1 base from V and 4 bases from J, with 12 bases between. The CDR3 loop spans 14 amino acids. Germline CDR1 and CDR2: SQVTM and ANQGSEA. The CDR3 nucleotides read TGCAGCGTTGAAGCTGGGAAGGGGCCAGATACGCAGTATTTT. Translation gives CSVEAGKGPDTQYF.

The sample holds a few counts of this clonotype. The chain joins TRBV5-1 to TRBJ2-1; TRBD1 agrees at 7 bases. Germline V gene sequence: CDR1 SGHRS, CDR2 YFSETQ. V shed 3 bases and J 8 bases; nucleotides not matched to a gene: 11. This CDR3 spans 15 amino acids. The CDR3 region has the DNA TGCGCCAGCAGCTCAAACACGCTGACAGGGCATGAGCAGTTCTTC. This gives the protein CASSSNTLTGHEQFF.

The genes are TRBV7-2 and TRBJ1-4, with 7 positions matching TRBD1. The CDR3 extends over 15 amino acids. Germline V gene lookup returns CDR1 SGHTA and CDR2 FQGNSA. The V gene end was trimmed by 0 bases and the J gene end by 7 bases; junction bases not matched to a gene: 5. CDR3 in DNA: TGTGCCAGCAGCTTAGCGCCGGGACAGATTGAAAAACTGTTTTTT. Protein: CASSLAPGQIEKLFF.

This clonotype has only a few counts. CDR3 bases: TGCGCCAGCAGTGAAGGGGTAGCGGGAAGCACAGATACGCAGTATTTT. Translation gives CASSEGVAGSTDTQYF. The chain combines TRBV10-2 with TRBJ2-3, with TRBD2 identical over 8 bases. The CDR3 extends over 16 amino acids. CDR1 and CDR2 from the germline V gene are WSHSY and SAAADI. The junction had 5 bases not matched to a gene; V was cut back by 3 bases and J by 0 bases.

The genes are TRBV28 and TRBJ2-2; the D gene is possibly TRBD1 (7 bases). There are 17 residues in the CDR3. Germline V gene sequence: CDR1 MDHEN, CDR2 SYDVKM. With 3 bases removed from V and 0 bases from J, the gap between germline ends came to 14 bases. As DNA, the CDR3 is TGTGCCAGCAGTTTGGGGGCAGGGGGGTCGAACACCGGGGAGCTGTTTTTT. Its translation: CASSLGAGGSNTGELFF.

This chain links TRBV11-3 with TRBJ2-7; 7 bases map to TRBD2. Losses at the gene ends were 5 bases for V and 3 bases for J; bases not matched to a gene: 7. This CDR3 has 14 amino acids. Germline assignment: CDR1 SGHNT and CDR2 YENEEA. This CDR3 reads CASSQTWGGYEQYF. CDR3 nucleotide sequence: TGTGCCAGCAGCCAGACGTGGGGGGGCTACGAGCAGTACTTC.

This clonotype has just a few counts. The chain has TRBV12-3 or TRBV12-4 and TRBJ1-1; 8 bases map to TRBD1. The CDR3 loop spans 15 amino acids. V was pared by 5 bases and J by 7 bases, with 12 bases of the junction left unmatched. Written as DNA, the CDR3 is TGTGCCAGCAGTAGGACCTTCAGGGGGCAGGTTGAAGCTTTCTTT. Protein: CASSRTFRGQVEAFF.

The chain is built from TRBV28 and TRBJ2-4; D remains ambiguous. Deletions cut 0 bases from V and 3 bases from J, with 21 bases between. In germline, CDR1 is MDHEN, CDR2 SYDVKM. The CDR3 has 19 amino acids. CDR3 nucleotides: TGTGCCAGCAGTTTATGGGCCCCGACCACTTCTAAGGGCAAAAACATTCAGTACTTC. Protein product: CASSLWAPTTSKGKNIQYF. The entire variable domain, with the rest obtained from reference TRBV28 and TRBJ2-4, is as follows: DVKVTQSSRYLVKRTGEKVFLECVQDMDHENMFWYRQDPGLGLRLIYFSYDVKMKEKGDIPEGYSVSREKKERFSLILESASTNQTSMYLCASSLWAPTTSKGKNIQYFGAGTRLSVL.

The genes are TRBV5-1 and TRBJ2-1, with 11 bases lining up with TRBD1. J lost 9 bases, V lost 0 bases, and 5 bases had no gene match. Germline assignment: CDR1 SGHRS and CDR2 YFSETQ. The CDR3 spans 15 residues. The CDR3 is CASSLDGQGAGEQFF. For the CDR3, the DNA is TGCGCCAGCAGCTTGGATGGACAGGGGGCTGGTGAGCAGTTCTTC.

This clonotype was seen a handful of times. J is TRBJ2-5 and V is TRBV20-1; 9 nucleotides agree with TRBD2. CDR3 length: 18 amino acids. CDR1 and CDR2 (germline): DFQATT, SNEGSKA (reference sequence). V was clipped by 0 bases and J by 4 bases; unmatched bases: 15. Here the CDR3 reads CSARDGISGRVAVETQYF. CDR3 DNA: TGCAGTGCTAGAGATGGGATTAGCGGGAGAGTGGCTGTAGAGACCCAGTACTTC.

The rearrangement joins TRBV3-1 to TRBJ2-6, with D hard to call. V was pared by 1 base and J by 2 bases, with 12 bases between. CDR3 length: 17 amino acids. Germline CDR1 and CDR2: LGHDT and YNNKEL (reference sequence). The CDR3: CASSQGIRDPGANVLTF. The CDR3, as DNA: TGTGCCAGCAGCCAAGGAATCAGAGACCCTGGGGCCAACGTCCTGACTTTC. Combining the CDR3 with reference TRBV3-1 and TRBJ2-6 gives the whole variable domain DTAVSQTPKYLVTQMGNDKSIKCEQNLGHDTMYWYKQDSKKFLKIMFSYNNKELIINETVPNRFSPKSPDKAHLNLHINSLELGDSAVYFCASSQGIRDPGANVLTFGAGSRLTVL.

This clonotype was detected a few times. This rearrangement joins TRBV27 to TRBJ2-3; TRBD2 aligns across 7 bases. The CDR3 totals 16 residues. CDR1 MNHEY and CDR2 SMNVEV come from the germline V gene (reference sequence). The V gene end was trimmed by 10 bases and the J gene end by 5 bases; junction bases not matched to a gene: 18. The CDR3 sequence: CATMIRLGLYKDTQYF. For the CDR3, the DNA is TGTGCCACCATGATCCGGTTGGGACTATATAAAGATACGCAGTATTTT.

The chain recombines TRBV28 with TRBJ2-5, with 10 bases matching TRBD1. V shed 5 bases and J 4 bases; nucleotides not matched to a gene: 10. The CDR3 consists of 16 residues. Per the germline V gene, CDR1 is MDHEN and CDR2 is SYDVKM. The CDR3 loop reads CASSQPGQGTRETQYF. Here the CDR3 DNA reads TGTGCCAGCAGTCAACCGGGACAGGGGACTAGAGAGACCCAGTACTTC.

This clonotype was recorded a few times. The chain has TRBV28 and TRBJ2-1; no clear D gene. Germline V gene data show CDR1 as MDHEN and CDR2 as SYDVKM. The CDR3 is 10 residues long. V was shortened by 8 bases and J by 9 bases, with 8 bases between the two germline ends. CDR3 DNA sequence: TGTGCCAGCGGTAATACTGAGCAGTTCTTC. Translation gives CASGNTEQFF.

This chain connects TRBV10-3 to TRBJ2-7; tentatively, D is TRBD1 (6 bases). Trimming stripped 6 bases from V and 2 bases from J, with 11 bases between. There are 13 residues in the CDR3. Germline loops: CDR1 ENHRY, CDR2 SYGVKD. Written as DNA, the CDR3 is TGTGCCATCAGCCGTACAGGGACCTACGAGCAGTACTTC. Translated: CAISRTGTYEQYF.

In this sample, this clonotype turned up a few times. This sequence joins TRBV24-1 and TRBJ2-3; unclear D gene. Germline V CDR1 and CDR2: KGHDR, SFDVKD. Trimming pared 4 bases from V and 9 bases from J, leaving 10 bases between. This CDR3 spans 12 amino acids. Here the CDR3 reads CATSDKLFTQYF. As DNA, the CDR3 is TGTGCCACCAGTGACAAGCTGTTCACGCAGTATTTT.

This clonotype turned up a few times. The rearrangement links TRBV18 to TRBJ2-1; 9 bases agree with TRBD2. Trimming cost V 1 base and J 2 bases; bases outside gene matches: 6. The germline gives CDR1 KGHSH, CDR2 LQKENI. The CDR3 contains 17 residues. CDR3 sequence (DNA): TGTGCCAGCTCACCACGCTCTAGCGGGAACCCCTACAATGAGCAGTTCTTC. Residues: CASSPRSSGNPYNEQFF.

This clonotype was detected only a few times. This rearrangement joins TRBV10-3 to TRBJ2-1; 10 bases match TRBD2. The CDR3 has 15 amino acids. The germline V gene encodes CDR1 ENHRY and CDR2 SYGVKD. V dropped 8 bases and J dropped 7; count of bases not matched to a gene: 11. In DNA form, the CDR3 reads TGTGCCATCCGCCCAAGCGGGGGGGCCGAGAATGAGCAGTTCTTC. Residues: CAIRPSGGAENEQFF.

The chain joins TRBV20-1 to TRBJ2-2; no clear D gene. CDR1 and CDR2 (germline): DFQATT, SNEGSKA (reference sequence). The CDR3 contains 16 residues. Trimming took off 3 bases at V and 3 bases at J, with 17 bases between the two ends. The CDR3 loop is CSASDTGPGHTGELFF. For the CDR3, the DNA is TGCAGTGCTAGTGATACCGGGCCTGGGCACACCGGGGAGCTGTTTTTT.